The 21 T cell receptor beta chains below were found in one sample sequenced in a study of CD8+ T cells in alopecia areata. The treatment is: oral pan-JAK inhibitor, 5-10 mg twice daily. The sequencing template was cDNA reverse transcribed from extracted RNA. Repertoires were generated with immunoSEQ multiplex PCR, while TCRdb's copy carries only in-frame clones and drops some. The sample lists about 76,000 clones, around two thirds occurring once. Sample: CD8+ T cells sorted from blood, taken at week 24, from a patient treated with tofacitinib. These TCRs come from a human donor with alopecia areata.

V usage is TRBV20-1 and J usage is TRBJ2-7, with D unresolved. Trimming shortened V by 1 base and J by 4 bases, and 5 bases separated the two germline ends. The CDR3 runs 11 residues. The germline gives CDR1 DFQATT, CDR2 SNEGSKA (reference sequence). The DNA of the CDR3 is TGCAGTGCTAGAGCTGGATACGAGCAGTACTTC. Protein: CSARAGYEQYF.

This rearrangement joins TRBV27 to TRBJ2-7; 7 bases fit TRBD2. Looked up from germline, CDR1 is MNHEY and CDR2 is SMNVEV (reference sequence). Trimming took 6 bases from V and 5 from J; bases not matched to a gene: 7. This CDR3 region has 13 residues. The CDR3 DNA sequence: TGTGCCAGCAGCCCCTTGGGAGGGGACGAGCAGTACTTC. It yields the protein CASSPLGGDEQYF.

This clone was observed a handful of times. V is TRBV7-9 and J is TRBJ2-7, with unresolved D. With 5 bases removed from V and 2 bases from J, the gap between germline ends came to 13 bases. Germline values: CDR1 SEHNR, CDR2 FQNEAQ (reference sequence). This CDR3 is 14 amino acids long. Here the CDR3 reads CASSPPGRAYEQYF. Here the CDR3 DNA reads TGTGCCAGCAGCCCGCCCGGACGGGCCTACGAGCAGTACTTC. The full variable domain, with the rest looked up from reference TRBV7-9 and TRBJ2-7, is DTGVSQNPRHKITKRGQNVTFRCDPISEHNRLYWYRQTLGQGPEFLTYFQNEAQLEKSRLLSDRFSAERPKGSFSTLEIQRTEQGDSAMYLCASSPPGRAYEQYFGPGTRLTVT.

This chain links TRBV7-9 with TRBJ2-3; the D gene is possibly TRBD1 (6 bases). The germline V gene encodes CDR1 SEHNR and CDR2 FQNEAQ (reference sequence). The CDR3 extends over 17 amino acids. V lost 5 bases, J lost 2 bases, and 20 bases lay in between. The CDR3 is CASSAGTTDYLTDTQYF. DNA of the CDR3: TGTGCCAGCAGCGCCGGGACAACAGATTACCTCACAGATACGCAGTATTTT.

The V gene is TRBV13, the J gene TRBJ1-1; the D gene is possibly TRBD1 (6 bases). V dropped 5 bases and J dropped 4 bases, with 14 bases sitting between them. Germline V gene lookup returns CDR1 PRHDT and CDR2 FYEKMQ (reference sequence). The CDR3 totals 14 residues. The CDR3 spells CASSPSGAGTEAFF. For the CDR3, the DNA is TGTGCCAGCAGCCCCTCGGGGGCGGGCACTGAAGCTTTCTTT.

The rearrangement joins TRBV7-6 to TRBJ2-1, with TRBD1 as a possible D gene (5 bases). CDR3 length: 18 residues. The germline V and J ends were trimmed by 4 bases and 9 bases, with 28 bases remaining between them. Germline values: CDR1 SGHVS, CDR2 FNYEAQ. The DNA of the CDR3 is TGTGCCAGCAGCTCCGAACGACTGAGCGAGCTTGGGGCCGCTGAGCAGTTCTTC. As protein: CASSSERLSELGAAEQFF.

J is TRBJ2-2 and V is TRBV6-1; D might be TRBD1 (6 bases). CDR3 length: 16 amino acids. Germline loops: CDR1 MNHNS, CDR2 SASEGT. V was cut by 4 bases and J by 4 bases, with 16 bases left in between. CDR3 in DNA: TGTGCCAGCAGTGTGCGGACAGTCAAGGGCACCGGGGAGCTGTTTTTT. Protein product: CASSVRTVKGTGELFF.

This clone was found once. J is TRBJ1-1 and V is TRBV7-6; no definite D call. This CDR3 spans 14 amino acids. Trimming pared 1 base from V and 2 bases from J, leaving 8 bases between. Germline V gives CDR1 SGHVS, CDR2 FNYEAQ. The CDR3 DNA is TGTGCCAGCAGCTTAGAGAGGACTAACACTGAAGCTTTCTTT. As protein: CASSLERTNTEAFF. The variable domain in full, with the rest retrieved from reference TRBV7-6 and TRBJ1-1, is GAGVSQSPRYKVTKRGQDVALRCDPISGHVSLYWYRQALGQGPEFLTYFNYEAQQDKSGLPNDRFSAERPEGSISTLTIQRTEQRDSAMYRCASSLERTNTEAFFGQGTRLTVV.

The table lists this clone with a few counts. The DNA for the CDR3 is TGCGCCAGCAGCCTGCTGGGTAGTCCCCAGTACCAAGAGACCCAGTACTTC. Protein product: CASSLLGSPQYQETQYF. The chain employs TRBV5-1 and TRBJ2-5; D is undetermined. CDR1 and CDR2 (germline): SGHRS, YFSETQ. The length of the CDR3 is 17 residues. V lost 4 bases, J lost 0 bases, and 19 bases lay in between.

The rearrangement links TRBV4-1 to TRBJ2-2; 13 bases line up with TRBD2. Per germline, CDR1 MGHRA and CDR2 YSYEKL. This CDR3 has 16 residues. Trimming took 2 bases from V and 7 from J; bases not matched to a gene: 4. The CDR3 coding sequence is TGCGCCAGCAGCCAACGACTAGCGGGAGGACTCGGGGAGCTGTTTTTT. Translation: CASSQRLAGGLGELFF.

V usage is TRBV2 and J usage is TRBJ2-7; D unresolved. This CDR3 is built from 10 residues. V gave up 10 bases and J gave up 4 bases, with 8 bases separating them. Germline CDR1 and CDR2: SNHLY and FYNNEI. The CDR3 DNA follows: TGTGCCACAGCCCTATACGAGCAGTACTTC. Its translation is CATALYEQYF.

The sample holds a few counts of this clone. The CDR3 sequence: CASSLVPGQPYNEQFF. The CDR3 DNA reads as TGTGCCAGCAGCTTGGTTCCGGGACAGCCCTACAATGAGCAGTTCTTC. This chain joins TRBV5-5 and TRBJ2-1; 7 bases agree with TRBD1. Germline loops: CDR1 SGHKS, CDR2 YYEKEE (reference sequence). J lost 2 bases, V lost 0 bases, and 5 bases had no gene match. This CDR3 contains 16 residues.

The table lists this clone with a count of one. The chain recombines TRBV5-1 with TRBJ2-3; 10 bases map to TRBD2. J lost 2 bases, V lost 0 bases, and 15 bases had no gene match. Germline V gene sequence: CDR1 SGHRS, CDR2 YFSETQ. The CDR3 length is 20 residues. DNA of the CDR3: TGCGCCAGCAGCTTGGCCCTAGCGGGAGAGAGTATGGGATTCACAGATACGCAGTATTTT. Translation gives CASSLALAGESMGFTDTQYF.

J is TRBJ2-1 and V is TRBV9, with TRBD1 matching over 7 bases. The trim removed 0 bases at V and 7 bases at J, leaving 7 bases unmatched. Germline CDR1 is SGDLS and CDR2 is YYNGEE. This CDR3 is built from 15 residues. CDR3 sequence: CASSVGGGRGNEQFF. CDR3 nucleotide sequence: TGTGCCAGCAGCGTAGGAGGGGGCCGAGGGAATGAGCAGTTCTTC.

This clone was observed a handful of times. The chain couples TRBV27 to TRBJ2-7; possible D gene TRBD2, 6 bases. The CDR3 spans 14 residues. Per germline, CDR1 MNHEY and CDR2 SMNVEV (reference sequence). Trimming cost V 3 bases and J 2 bases, with 11 bases left between them. CDR3 coding DNA: TGTGCCAGCAGTTTCCCGGGGAGGACCTACGAGCAGTACTTC. Protein: CASSFPGRTYEQYF.

By share, this clone counts as medium-sized (0.01 to 0.1%). This sequence joins TRBV7-9 and TRBJ2-5; 9 bases fit TRBD2. The CDR3 runs to 17 residues. Germline V lookup: CDR1 SEHNR, CDR2 FQNEAQ (reference sequence). The ends lost 7 bases at V and 3 bases at J; junction bases unmatched: 15. As DNA, the CDR3 is TGTGCCAGCATCACGGTGCGAGGACTAGCGACCGAAGAGACCCAGTACTTC. Translation gives CASITVRGLATEETQYF.

The V and J genes are TRBV4-1 and TRBJ2-7; no reliable D call. V was pared by 4 bases and J by 4 bases, with 14 bases between. CDR1 is MGHRA and CDR2 is YSYEKL in the germline V gene. This CDR3 spans 14 amino acids. The CDR3 reads CASSLRTLGYEQYF. The CDR3 DNA follows: TGCGCCAGCAGCCTTAGAACCTTAGGGTACGAGCAGTACTTC.

The V call is TRBV5-1, the J call TRBJ2-7; 12 bases agree with TRBD1. J was trimmed by 5 bases and V by 4 bases; bases with no gene match: 7. In germline, CDR1 is SGHRS, CDR2 YFSETQ. The CDR3 loop spans 15 amino acids. The CDR3 nucleotides are TGCGCCAGCAGCGGCGGGACAGGGGGCCCGAACGAGCAGTACTTC. Protein: CASSGGTGGPNEQYF.

Turning to this clone: Additional DNA sequences in this sample encode the identical CDR3. This chain links TRBV7-9 with TRBJ2-2; 8 nucleotides line up with TRBD1. J gave up 2 bases and V 5 bases, and 7 bases lay outside the gene matches. CDR3 length: 16 amino acids. Per the germline V gene, CDR1 is SEHNR and CDR2 is FQNEAQ (reference sequence). In DNA form, the CDR3 reads TGTGCCAGCAGCCCACCGGACAGGGCCAACACCGGGGAGCTGTTTTTT. Its protein product is CASSPPDRANTGELFF.

This chain uses TRBV7-6 with TRBJ2-2; weak D call: TRBD1 (6 bases). Germline V gene lookup returns CDR1 SGHVS and CDR2 FNYEAQ. The CDR3 sequence is 15 residues long. V lost 5 bases, J lost 1 base, and 11 bases lay in between. The CDR3 reads CASSMADRNTGELFF. In nucleotides, the CDR3 is TGTGCCAGCAGCATGGCGGACAGGAACACCGGGGAGCTGTTTTTT.

The rearrangement links TRBV7-9 to TRBJ2-7; D not certain. CDR1 is SEHNR and CDR2 is FQNEAQ in the germline V gene (reference sequence). The CDR3 spans 12 residues. The V gene lost 0 bases and the J gene lost 6 bases, with 6 bases spanning the gap. The CDR3 DNA reads TGTGCCAGCAGCTTAGCAGCACCCGAGCAGTACTTC. Its translation: CASSLAAPEQYF. The variable domain in full, completed from reference TRBV7-9 and TRBJ2-7, reads DTGVSQNPRHKITKRGQNVTFRCDPISEHNRLYWYRQTLGQGPEFLTYFQNEAQLEKSRLLSDRFSAERPKGSFSTLEIQRTEQGDSAMYLCASSLAAPEQYFGPGTRLTVT.